This entry is about one TCR beta chain. What it binds is not known. Trimming removed 3 bases at V and 6 bases at J, with 12 bases between. This CDR3 is built from 13 residues. Germline CDR1 is SNHLY and CDR2 is FYNNEI. TCRdb keeps only in-frame clones here, not all; method: immunoSEQ multiplex PCR. The sample gives some 150,000 clones, about 95% of which show up once; approximately 1.8% is in the top ten. This record belongs to a study of cytomegalovirus exposure and HLA in healthy donors. Study-wide findings and caveats: Rarity characterized most TCR sequences, yet some public TCRs appeared in many donors. Some TCR beta chains (roughly 160 of them) were listed as cytomegalovirus-associated.

The rearrangement joins TRBV2 to TRBJ2-7; D perhaps matches TRBD1 (6 bases). What was sequenced was PBMCs. The source is a man aged 18 to 30 in good health and CMV-seropositive. This CDR3 is CASSDRTAGEQYF. CDR3 DNA: TGTGCCAGCAGTGATCGGACAGCTGGCGAGCAGTACTTC.